Listed below are T cell receptor beta chains from one sample, sequenced in a study of HIV-infected children after antiretroviral therapy interruption. In TCRdb, the 3' RACE reads were re-called with MiXCR into one record per CDR3 protein. The profile shows 40,000 or so distinct CDR3 sequences, approximately 6.1% of them singletons. The source was CD45RA+ CD4+ T cells from PBMCs, pooled from several time points, collected from a donor given antiretroviral therapy, either interrupted or continuous. These receptors were collected from a pool of human donors with HIV. The CDR3 runs from the conserved cysteine through the conserved F or W. The D gene is left open where the match is weak. Size values are once, few and many counts, or a class for expanded clones, and some rows have none.

J: TRBJ2-5
size: many
V: TRBV12-3/TRBV12-4
D: -
CDR3: CASSFTEETQYF
DNA: TGTGCCAGCAGTTTTACGGAAGAGACCCAGTACTTC

J: TRBJ2-7
size: -
V: TRBV6-2/TRBV6-3
D: TRBD2
CDR3: CASSQIRLAAPYEQYF
DNA: TGTGCCAGCAGTCAGATCAGACTAGCGGCCCCATACGAGCAGTACTTC

J: TRBJ2-7
size: many
V: TRBV4-3
D: -
CDR3: CASSQDIGYEQYF
DNA: TGCGCCAGCAGCCAAGATATAGGATACGAGCAGTACTTC

J: TRBJ2-2
size: many
V: TRBV11-2
D: -
CDR3: CASSLVRNTGELFF
DNA: TGTGCCAGCAGCTTAGTAAGGAACACCGGGGAGCTGTTTTTT

J: TRBJ2-2
size: many
V: TRBV25-1
D: -
CDR3: CASRTQGLELFF
DNA: TGTGCCAGCAGGACCCAAGGTCTGGAGCTGTTTTTT

J: TRBJ2-3
size: many
V: TRBV18
D: -
CDR3: CASSPQGSGRDTQYF
DNA: TGTGCCAGCTCACCTCAGGGTAGCGGACGAGATACGCAGTATTTT

J: TRBJ2-1
size: -
V: TRBV4-3
D: -
CDR3: CASSRRQGGAYNEQFF
DNA: TGCGCCAGCAGCCGACGCCAGGGGGGGGCTTACAATGAGCAGTTCTTC

J: TRBJ2-1
size: -
V: TRBV6-4
D: -
CDR3: CASGVTIRAEQFF
DNA: TGTGCCAGCGGTGTGACAATCCGGGCTGAGCAGTTCTTC

J: TRBJ2-3
size: many
V: TRBV18
D: TRBD2
CDR3: CASSPLSGGGTDTQYF
DNA: TGTGCCAGCTCGCCTCTCAGCGGGGGAGGCACAGATACGCAGTATTTT

J: TRBJ1-2
size: many
V: TRBV12-3/TRBV12-4
D: -
CDR3: CASSLRRTVELYGYTF
DNA: TGTGCCAGCAGTTTACGCCGTACAGTCGAACTCTATGGCTACACCTTC

J: TRBJ2-1
size: many
V: TRBV5-1
D: -
CDR3: CASSLAYNEQFF
DNA: TGCGCCAGCAGCTTGGCCTACAATGAGCAGTTCTTC

J: TRBJ1-2
size: many
V: TRBV7-2
D: TRBD1
CDR3: CASSPGQGKGGYGYTF
DNA: TGTGCCAGCAGCCCGGGACAGGGGAAAGGAGGTTATGGCTACACCTTC

J: TRBJ1-5
size: many
V: TRBV19
D: -
CDR3: CASSIVGDQPQHF
DNA: TGTGCCAGTAGTATCGTCGGCGATCAGCCCCAGCATTTT

J: TRBJ2-1
size: -
V: TRBV7-9
D: -
CDR3: CASSSIGDEQFF
DNA: TGTGCCAGCAGCTCGATTGGGGATGAGCAGTTCTTC

J: TRBJ1-6
size: many
V: TRBV7-2
D: -
CDR3: CASSLAGATPLHF
DNA: TGTGCCAGCAGCTTAGCCGGGGCTACACCCCTCCACTTT

J: TRBJ2-7
size: many
V: TRBV5-1
D: -
CDR3: CASSLITPQTYEQYF
DNA: TGCGCCAGCAGCCTCATAACACCACAAACCTACGAGCAGTACTTC

J: TRBJ2-7
size: few
V: TRBV10-2
D: -
CDR3: CASLGGLWSQSYEQYF
DNA: TGCGCCAGCCTAGGGGGGCTCTGGAGCCAATCCTACGAGCAGTACTTC

J: TRBJ1-6
size: many
V: TRBV25-1
D: TRBD1
CDR3: CASTWGQGSYNSPLHF
DNA: TGTGCCAGCACCTGGGGACAGGGCTCCTATAATTCACCCCTCCACTTT

J: TRBJ2-7
size: many
V: TRBV7-2
D: -
CDR3: CASSLAQRVPPYEQYF
DNA: TGTGCCAGCAGCTTAGCGCAGCGGGTTCCGCCCTACGAGCAGTACTTC

J: TRBJ2-4
size: -
V: TRBV20-1
D: TRBD1
CDR3: CSARQGIVKNIQYF
DNA: TGCAGTGCGAGACAGGGCATAGTCAAAAACATTCAGTACTTC

J: TRBJ2-5
size: few
V: TRBV20-1
D: TRBD2
CDR3: CSARLASGREETQYF
DNA: TGCAGTGCTAGGTTAGCTAGCGGGAGAGAAGAGACCCAGTACTTC

J: TRBJ2-3
size: many
V: TRBV3-1
D: -
CDR3: CASRDGGADTQYF
DNA: TGTGCCAGCAGGGATGGCGGGGCGGATACGCAGTATTTT

J: TRBJ2-5
size: many
V: TRBV24-1
D: TRBD2
CDR3: CASGTSGSTETQYF
DNA: TGTGCCAGCGGGACTAGCGGGAGTACCGAGACCCAGTACTTC

J: TRBJ2-7
size: many
V: TRBV10-3
D: -
CDR3: CAISEFRGLSYEQYF
DNA: TGTGCCATCAGTGAGTTCAGGGGCCTCTCCTACGAGCAGTACTTC

J: TRBJ2-3
size: few
V: TRBV6-1
D: TRBD2
CDR3: CASSDVRSGGTDTQYF
DNA: TGTGCCAGCAGTGATGTGCGTAGCGGGGGCACAGATACGCAGTATTTT

J: TRBJ2-3
size: few
V: TRBV28
D: TRBD1
CDR3: CASSSDRGTLYF
DNA: TGTGCTAGCAGTTCGGACAGGGGCACCTTGTACTTT

J: TRBJ2-7
size: -
V: TRBV12-3/TRBV12-4
D: TRBD2
CDR3: CASSARGTSGSGSYEQYF
DNA: TGTGCCAGCAGCGCAAGGGGGACTAGCGGGAGTGGGTCCTACGAGCAGTACTTC

J: TRBJ1-5
size: many
V: TRBV19
D: TRBD1
CDR3: CASSDGTGDNQPQHF
DNA: TGTGCCAGTAGCGACGGGACAGGCGACAATCAGCCCCAGCATTTT

J: TRBJ2-2
size: many
V: TRBV29-1
D: TRBD1
CDR3: CSVPGQGVTGELFF
DNA: TGCAGCGTACCGGGACAGGGGGTCACCGGGGAGCTGTTTTTT

J: TRBJ2-7
size: -
V: TRBV20-1
D: -
CDR3: CSAWDGRYEQYF
DNA: TGCAGTGCGTGGGACGGCCGATACGAGCAGTACTTC

J: TRBJ2-7
size: many
V: TRBV7-7
D: -
CDR3: CASSPLTSWSQQYF
DNA: TGTGCTAGCAGCCCCCTGACTAGTTGGTCACAGCAGTACTTC

J: TRBJ2-7
size: many
V: TRBV12-3/TRBV12-4
D: -
CDR3: CASSLVGRQNTLYF
DNA: TGTGCAAGCAGCTTAGTCGGTCGTCAAAACACCTTGTACTTT

J: TRBJ2-1
size: many
V: TRBV6-5
D: TRBD2
CDR3: CASSSFSGGTNEQFF
DNA: TGTGCCAGCAGTTCTTTTAGCGGGGGTACCAATGAGCAGTTCTTC

J: TRBJ2-5
size: -
V: TRBV19
D: -
CDR3: CASSVRADGETQYF
DNA: TGTGCCAGTAGCGTCCGAGCGGATGGAGAGACCCAGTACTTC

J: TRBJ2-3
size: many
V: TRBV12-3/TRBV12-4
D: -
CDR3: CASSPTDTQYF
DNA: TGTGCCAGCAGTCCAACAGATACGCAGTATTTT

J: TRBJ2-3
size: many
V: TRBV10-3
D: TRBD2
CDR3: CATKRGLGDTQYF
DNA: TGTGCCACCAAGCGGGGGCTGGGAGATACGCAGTATTTT

J: TRBJ2-7
size: many
V: TRBV6-6
D: -
CDR3: CASSYGWQASGEQYF
DNA: TGTGCCAGCAGTTACGGGTGGCAGGCGAGTGGCGAGCAGTACTTC

J: TRBJ1-1
size: many
V: TRBV24-1
D: -
CDR3: CATSDLLGEAFF
DNA: TGTGCCACCAGTGATTTGCTCGGTGAAGCTTTCTTT

J: TRBJ2-5
size: few
V: TRBV12-3/TRBV12-4
D: -
CDR3: CASSWTGQETQYF
DNA: TGTGCCAGCAGTTGGACCGGACAAGAGACCCAGTACTTC

J: TRBJ2-7
size: many
V: TRBV6-5
D: -
CDR3: CATRGTRYEQYF
DNA: TGTGCCACAAGAGGGACACGCTACGAGCAGTACTTC